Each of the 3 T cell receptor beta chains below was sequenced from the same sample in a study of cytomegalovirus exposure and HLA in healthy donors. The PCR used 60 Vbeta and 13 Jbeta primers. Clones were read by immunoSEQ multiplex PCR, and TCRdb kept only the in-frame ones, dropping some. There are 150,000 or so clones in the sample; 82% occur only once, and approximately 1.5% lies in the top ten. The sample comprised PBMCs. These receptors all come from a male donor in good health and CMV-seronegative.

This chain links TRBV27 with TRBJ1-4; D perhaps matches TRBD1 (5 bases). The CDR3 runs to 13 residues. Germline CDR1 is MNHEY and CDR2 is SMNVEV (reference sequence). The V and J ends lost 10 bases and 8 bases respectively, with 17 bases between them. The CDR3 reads CATREGFREKLFF. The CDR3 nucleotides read TGTGCCACCAGGGAGGGGTTTAGGGAAAAACTGTTTTTT.

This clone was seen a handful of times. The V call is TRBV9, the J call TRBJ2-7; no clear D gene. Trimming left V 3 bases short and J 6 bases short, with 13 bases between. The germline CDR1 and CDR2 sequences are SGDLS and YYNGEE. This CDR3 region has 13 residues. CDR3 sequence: CASSARPLGEQYF. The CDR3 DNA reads TGTGCCAGCAGCGCCAGGCCCCTTGGCGAGCAGTACTTC.

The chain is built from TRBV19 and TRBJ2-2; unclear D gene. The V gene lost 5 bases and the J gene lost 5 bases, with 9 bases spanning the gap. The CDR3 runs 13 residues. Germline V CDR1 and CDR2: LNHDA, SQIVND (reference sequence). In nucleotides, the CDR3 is TGTGCCAGTAGTGTATTTCGGACCGGGGAGCTGTTTTTT. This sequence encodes CASSVFRTGELFF.